Here is one TCR beta chain with its context. Its target is unknown. The data were taken from a study of cytomegalovirus exposure and HLA in healthy donors. Overall study context: It was reported in a later analysis that the approximately 120 validation repertoires used the same platform as the 650 to 800 first-cohort repertoires.

Notes on the study in general: The authors listed some 150 TCR beta chains as cytomegalovirus-associated. The authors confirmed in vitro that a few CMV-associated chains were specific for CMV antigens. The tendency of first-cohort TCR clusters to co-occur in the 90 to 150 validation repertoires was the finding of a later analysis.

Sequencing was performed with immunoSEQ multiplex PCR; in TCRdb, only in-frame clones are kept and a portion is missing. Among approximately 160,000 clones listed, around 90% were seen once. V gave up 1 base and J gave up 4 bases, with 10 bases separating them. Germline assignment: CDR1 MNHNS and CDR2 SASEGT. CDR3 length equals 15 residues. This sequence originates from a woman in her late teens or twenties in good health and CMV-seropositive. Sequencing was carried out using PBMCs. The V and J genes are TRBV6-1 and TRBJ1-4; unclear D gene. The CDR3 spells CASSEVSGVNEKLFF. The CDR3 DNA is TGTGCCAGCAGTGAAGTGTCAGGTGTTAATGAAAAACTGTTTTTT.